This T cell receptor (beta chain) was found in a study of T cell repertoires in cytomegalovirus infection. Study in general: Public TCR beta signatures provided an indication of both CMV infection and a matching HLA type.

The CDR3 consists of 14 residues. Germline V gene sequence: CDR1 LNHDA, CDR2 SQIVND (reference sequence). Study findings and constraints: Accumulated public TCR beta family frequency recognized individuals carrying CMV together with the relevant HLA. HLA-C-restricted CMV clonotypes gave the most frequent clonotype in two of eight donors.

TCRdb re-called the reads through MiXCR, storing one row per CDR3 protein. The repertoire consists of tens of thousands of distinct CDR3 sequences, with around 3.4% occurring once and the leading ten covering over 4.5%. The count of this clonotype is one. Its antigen remains unknown. A much larger clone lies a single base off, so this may be a read error. This TCR was recovered from a human donor in good health (CMV status not recorded). Some clones in this sample may be carry-over from other donors' samples. Input material: PBMCs. The chain joins TRBV19 to TRBJ1-5, with no clear D. DNA of the CDR3: TGTGTCAGTAATAGAGTTAGCAACAATCAGCCCCAGCATTTT. Its protein product is CVSNRVSNNQPQHF.